These 14 T cell receptor beta chains were all obtained from the same sample, sequenced in a study of beta chain features in type 1 diabetes (dated by TCRdb to 2016 to 2019). The library relied on the immunoSEQ multiplex PCR assay. The entire isolated RNA was reverse transcribed using the High Capacity cDNA Reverse Transcription Kit, and thus expressed TCRB transcripts were sequenced. Entries here come from immuneACCESS through TCRdb and include only in-frame sequences with V and J called. Some clones fail to appear in such tables; in the studies checked, an unresolved V gene covers under half of the shortfall, and the cause of the remainder is unknown. The sample profile shows under 200,000 clones; around 8.5% of them were found once. The ten largest make up about 0.6% of the sample. The sequenced material came from central memory CD4+ T cells from blood. The origin of the receptors is a man aged 18 to 30 in good health.

This clone was counted a few times. The rearrangement links TRBV6-5 to TRBJ1-5; D perhaps matches TRBD1 (6 bases). The V gene lost 6 bases and the J gene lost 2 bases, with 8 bases spanning the gap. This CDR3 has 13 amino acids. Germline V lookup: CDR1 MNHEY, CDR2 SVGAGI. The CDR3 DNA sequence: TGTGCCAGCAGCCCAGGGGGCAATCAGCCCCAGCATTTT. This codes for CASSPGGNQPQHF.

The chain is built from TRBV19 and TRBJ2-2, with 9 bases identical to TRBD1. This CDR3 contains 14 residues. The ends lost 6 bases at V and 5 bases at J; junction bases unmatched: 4. The V gene's germline CDR1 is LNHDA and CDR2 SQIVND (reference sequence). CDR3 nucleotide sequence: TGTGCCAGTAGACAAGGACAGGGGACCGGGGAGCTGTTTTTT. It yields the protein CASRQGQGTGELFF.

The chain combines TRBV28 with TRBJ1-2; TRBD1 is a possible D gene (6 bases). CDR1 MDHEN and CDR2 SYDVKM come from the germline V gene. This CDR3 has 12 amino acids. V lost 5 bases, J lost 5 bases, and 9 bases lay in between. CDR3 protein: CASSQGQYGYTF. In nucleotides, the CDR3 is TGTGCCAGCAGTCAAGGACAGTATGGCTACACCTTC.

This clone turned up a few times. The V gene is TRBV7-3, the J gene TRBJ2-3; perhaps TRBD2 as D (6 bases). CDR3 size: 15 residues. The V and J ends lost 5 bases and 2 bases respectively, with 14 bases between them. Germline loops: CDR1 SGHTA, CDR2 FQGTGA. This chain's CDR3 is CASSRGLQPTDTQYF. CDR3 coding DNA: TGTGCCAGCAGCCGGGGACTTCAACCCACAGATACGCAGTATTTT.

The gene calls are TRBV7-2 and TRBJ2-7; D is possibly TRBD1 (6 bases). Germline V gives CDR1 SGHTA, CDR2 FQGNSA. Deletions cut 5 bases from V and 5 bases from J, with 19 bases between. This CDR3 has 15 amino acids. CDR3 in amino acids: CASSRDNRAHDEQYF. The CDR3 DNA reads as TGTGCCAGCAGCCGAGACAACAGGGCCCACGACGAGCAGTACTTC.

This clone was seen a few times. This chain joins TRBV6-6 and TRBJ2-7, with 7 bases aligning to TRBD1. This CDR3 spans 14 amino acids. The J segment lost 3 bases and the V segment lost 6 bases, leaving 8 bases of the junction unmatched. The germline CDR1 and CDR2 sequences are MNHNY and SVGAGI (reference sequence). In DNA form, the CDR3 reads TGTGCCAGCAGCCCCGGGACAGTGGACTACGAGCAGTACTTC. Its translation is CASSPGTVDYEQYF.

The V call is TRBV5-5, the J call TRBJ2-3, with D possibly matching TRBD1 (6 bases). CDR1 is SGHKS and CDR2 is YYEKEE in the germline V gene (reference sequence). Between the trimmed V and J ends, which lost 3 bases and 2 bases, there was a span of 13 bases. This CDR3 contains 15 residues. DNA of the CDR3: TGTGCCAGCAGCTATGCAGGGGCCTACACAGATACGCAGTATTTT. Its protein is CASSYAGAYTDTQYF.

This clone was detected ten times or more. The V and J genes are TRBV29-1 and TRBJ1-2; 10 positions match TRBD1. V lost 8 bases, J lost 7 bases, and 7 bases stayed unmatched. Germline assignment: CDR1 SQVTM and CDR2 ANQGSEA. This CDR3 is built from 12 residues. The CDR3 coding sequence is TGCAGCTCTAGACAGGGGGCGCTTGGCTACACCTTC. Protein product: CSSRQGALGYTF. The whole variable domain, remainder taken from reference TRBV29-1 and TRBJ1-2, is SAVISQKPSRDICQRGTSLTIQCQVDSQVTMMFWYRQQPGQSLTLIATANQGSEATYESGFVIDKFPISRPNLTFSTLTVSNMSPEDSSIYLCSSRQGALGYTFGSGTRLTVV.

There are many counts of this clone. The chain recombines TRBV15 with TRBJ1-3, with D hard to call. Germline V lookup: CDR1 LNHNV, CDR2 YYDKDF (reference sequence). The CDR3 has 16 amino acids. V was trimmed by 0 bases and J by 0 bases, leaving 9 bases between them. The CDR3 protein is CATSRDRGISGNTIYF. CDR3 DNA sequence: TGTGCCACCAGCAGAGATCGCGGGATCTCTGGAAACACCATATATTTT.

The chain couples TRBV7-2 to TRBJ2-5; a possible D gene is TRBD2 (6 bases). V was cut by 5 bases and J by 4 bases, with 20 bases left in between. Germline CDR1 SGHTA, CDR2 FQGNSA. The CDR3 consists of 16 residues. For the CDR3, the DNA is TGTGCCAGCAGCCATAACGGTGGCAGGGAGGTAGAGACCCAGTACTTC. Residues: CASSHNGGREVETQYF.

The chain is built from TRBV5-1 and TRBJ2-1, with D possibly TRBD2 on 6 matching bases. Trimming left V 1 base short and J 5 bases short, with 16 bases between. The CDR3 is 16 amino acids. Germline-derived CDR1 and CDR2 are SGHRS and YFSETQ. CDR3 in DNA: TGCGCCAGCAGCTTGCTGCTCCGGGGGAACAACAATGAGCAGTTCTTC. Protein: CASSLLLRGNNNEQFF.

V usage is TRBV18 and J usage is TRBJ2-5; unclear D gene. The CDR3 contains 15 residues. V lost 0 bases to trimming and J lost 0 bases, with 8 bases between them. CDR1 and CDR2 from the germline V gene are KGHSH and LQKENI. This chain's CDR3 is CASSPPAGYQETQYF. DNA for the CDR3: TGTGCCAGCTCACCACCGGCCGGGTACCAAGAGACCCAGTACTTC.

This clone was detected a few times. The chain links TRBV9 to TRBJ2-2, with 7 bases that match TRBD2. J gave up 8 bases and V 5 bases, and 15 bases lay outside the gene matches. CDR3 length equals 16 residues. Germline V gene sequence: CDR1 SGDLS, CDR2 YYNGEE. CDR3 region: CASSNHLKRGTGELFF. As DNA, the CDR3 is TGTGCCAGCAGTAATCACCTTAAGCGGGGAACTGGGGAGCTGTTTTTT.

This clone appeared many times. J is TRBJ1-5 and V is TRBV30, with D perhaps matching TRBD1 (5 bases). The CDR3 loop spans 13 amino acids. Germline CDR1 GTSNPN, CDR2 SVGIG (reference sequence). The V gene lost 5 bases and the J gene lost 4 bases, with 12 bases spanning the gap. For the CDR3, the DNA is TGTGCCTGGGATTCTGGGGGGAATCAGCCCCAGCATTTT. This sequence encodes CAWDSGGNQPQHF. Full variable domain (missing parts from reference TRBV30 and TRBJ1-5): SQTIHQWPATLVQPVGSPLSLECTVEGTSNPNLYWYRQAAGRGLQLLFYSVGIGQISSEVPQNLSASRPQDRQFILSSKKLLLSDSGFYLCAWDSGGNQPQHFGDGTRLSIL.